The table lists the clone carrying this T cell receptor beta chain with a few counts. V was shortened by 1 base and J by 6 bases, with 16 bases between the two germline ends. Germline CDR1 is MGHRA and CDR2 is YSYEKL. The CDR3 totals 16 residues. Libraries were prepared by immunoSEQ multiplex PCR; TCRdb keeps only in-frame clonotypes and omits some of them. The sample has approximately 24,000 clones, roughly 79% seen once. The entry originates in a study of OX40 agonist ivuxolimab in advanced cancers. This chain links TRBV4-1 with TRBJ1-5, with D possibly matching TRBD1 (6 bases). The source is an adult with an advanced solid tumor such as melanoma, head and neck, liver or kidney cancer. This material consisted of CD4+ or CD8+ T cells sorted from blood, taken in a trial of the OX40 agonist ivuxolimab. Written as DNA, the CDR3 is TGCGCCAGCAGCCAAGGGTGGGGGGCGATTTCTCAGCCCCAGCATTTT. It encodes CASSQGWGAISQPQHF.